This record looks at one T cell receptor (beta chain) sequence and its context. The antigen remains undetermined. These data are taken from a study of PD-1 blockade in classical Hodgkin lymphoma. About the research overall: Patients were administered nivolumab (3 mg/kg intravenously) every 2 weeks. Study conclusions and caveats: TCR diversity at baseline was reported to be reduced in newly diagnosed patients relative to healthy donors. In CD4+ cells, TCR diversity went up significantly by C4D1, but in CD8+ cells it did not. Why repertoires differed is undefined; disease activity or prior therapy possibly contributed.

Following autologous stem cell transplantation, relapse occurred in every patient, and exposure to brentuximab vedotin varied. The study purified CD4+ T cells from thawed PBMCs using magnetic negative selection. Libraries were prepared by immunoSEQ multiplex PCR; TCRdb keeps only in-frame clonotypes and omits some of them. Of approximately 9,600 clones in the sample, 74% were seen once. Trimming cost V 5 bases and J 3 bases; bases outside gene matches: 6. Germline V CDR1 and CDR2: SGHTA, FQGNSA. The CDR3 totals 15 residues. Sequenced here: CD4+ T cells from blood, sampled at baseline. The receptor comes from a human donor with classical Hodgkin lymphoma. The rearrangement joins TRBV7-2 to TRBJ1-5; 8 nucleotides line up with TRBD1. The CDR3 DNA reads TGTGCCAGCAGCCCCTGGACAGGGAACAATCAGCCCCAGCATTTT. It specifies CASSPWTGNNQPQHF.